This T cell receptor gamma chain was captured by sequencing in a study of γδ T cells in repeated Plasmodium falciparum infection. TCRdb processed the multiplex PCR reads again with the CATT caller. The sample comprises about 30,000 gamma-chain clones, around 1.4% of which are singletons, and approximately 19% rests with the top ten. The CDR3 sequence is 17 residues long. Trimming cost V 0 bases and J 8 bases; bases outside gene matches: 19. Germline lookup yields CDR1 GITISATS and CDR2 ISYDGTV (reference sequence). This clone has ten or more counts. A far larger clone is a single base away, which makes a read error likely. Other DNA sequences in the sample encode the same CDR3. Gammadelta T cells were flow-sorted from PBMC into Vgamma9/Vdelta2+ and Vdelta2-negative populations for bulk analysis.

The chain uses TRGV9 and TRGJ1 or TRGJ2. The J gene, missing from TCRdb, was assigned here through DNA to germline matching. The sample comprised gamma-delta T cells from blood. The clonotype originates from a pool of human donors (malaria-infected and uninfected, not separated). This CDR3 is CALWEVRGQSASDKKLF. DNA for the CDR3: TGTGCCTTGTGGGAGGTGCGGGGCCAATCAGCCTCTGATAAGAAACTCTTT.